This T cell receptor (beta chain) was profiled in a study of T-cell memory formation after mild COVID-19. In the study overall: TCR clusters were mostly donor specific. Regarding the study as a whole: There were some responding clones in pre-infection memory, which suggested that cross-reactive memory had joined. Clones which contracted sat mainly in CM and EM if CD4+, and in EMRA if CD8+.

5'RACE with constant-segment primers built TCRalpha and TCRbeta cDNA libraries with UMIs. TCRdb reanalysed the 5' RACE reads using MiXCR and keeps one entry per CDR3 protein. The data hold around 320,000 distinct CDR3 sequences, with 25% to 30% observed a single time. Turning to this clonotype: Its antigen remains unidentified.

Looked up from germline, CDR1 is KGHSH and CDR2 is LQKENI. The CDR3 sequence is 13 residues long. The V and J ends lost 3 bases and 4 bases respectively, with 8 bases between them. The chain has TRBV18 and TRBJ2-3, with D perhaps being TRBD1 or TRBD2 (6 bases each). The receptor was derived from an adult woman who had mild COVID-19 (a few samples of this study predate the infection). Cell type and time point are not known. Sequencing used PBMCs or a T cell subset sorted from them (not recorded which). The CDR3 nucleotides are TGTGCCAGCTCACCGGAGGGGGCAGATACGCAGTATTTT. The encoded protein is CASSPEGADTQYF. Filled out from reference TRBV18 and TRBJ2-3, the complete variable domain reads NAGVMQNPRHLVRRRGQEARLRCSPMKGHSHVYWYRQLPEEGLKFMVYLQKENIIDESGMPKERFSAEFPKEGPSILRIQQVVRGDSAAYFCASSPEGADTQYFGPGTRLTVL.